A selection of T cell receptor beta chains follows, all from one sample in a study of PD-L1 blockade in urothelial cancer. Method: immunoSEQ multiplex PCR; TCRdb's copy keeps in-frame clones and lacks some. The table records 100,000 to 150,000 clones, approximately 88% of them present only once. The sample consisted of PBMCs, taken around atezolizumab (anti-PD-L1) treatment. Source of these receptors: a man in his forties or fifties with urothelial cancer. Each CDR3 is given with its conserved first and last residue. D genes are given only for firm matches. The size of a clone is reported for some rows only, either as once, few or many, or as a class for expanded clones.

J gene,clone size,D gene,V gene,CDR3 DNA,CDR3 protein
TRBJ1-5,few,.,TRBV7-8,TGTGCCAGCAGCCTGGGGGCGAATAGCAATCAGCCCCAGCATTTT,CASSLGANSNQPQHF
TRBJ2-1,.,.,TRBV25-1,TGTGCCAGCAGTGAATCGGGGTCCTACAATGAGCAGTTCTTC,CASSESGSYNEQFF
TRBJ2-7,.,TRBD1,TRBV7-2,TGTGCCAGCCAAGCCGGGACAGCAGTCTACGAGCAGTACTTC,CASQAGTAVYEQYF
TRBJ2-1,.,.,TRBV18,TGTGCCAGCTCACCTAGCCTCAGCTCCTACAATGAGCAGTTCTTC,CASSPSLSSYNEQFF
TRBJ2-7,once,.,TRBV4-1,TGCGCCAGCAGCCGCGAGGGAGACTCCTACGAGCAGTACTTC,CASSREGDSYEQYF
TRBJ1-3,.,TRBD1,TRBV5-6,TGTGCCAGCAGCAAAGGACCGGGACAGATCCGAAACACCATATATTTT,CASSKGPGQIRNTIYF
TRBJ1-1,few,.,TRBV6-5,TGTGCCAGCAGTTACTCAGTCAGCACTGAAGCTTTCTTT,CASSYSVSTEAFF
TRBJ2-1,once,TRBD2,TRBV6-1,TGTGCCAGCAGTGAACTGCTAGCGGGTCGAAACAATGAGCAGTTCTTC,CASSELLAGRNNEQFF
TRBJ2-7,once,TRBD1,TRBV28,TGTGCCAGCAGTTTACCACGAACAGGGGGGAGGTACGAGCAGTACTTC,CASSLPRTGGRYEQYF
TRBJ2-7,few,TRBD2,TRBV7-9,TGTGCCAGCAGCTACCCCCGGGGGCGGGAGGGGTCCTACGAGCAGTACTTC,CASSYPRGREGSYEQYF
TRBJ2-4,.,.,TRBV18,TGTGCCAGCTCACCACCCTCACAGGGATCCAAAAACATTCAGTACTTC,CASSPPSQGSKNIQYF
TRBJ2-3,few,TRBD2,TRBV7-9,TGTGCCAGCAGCTCCAACTCTAGACTAGCGGGAGATGCAGATACGCAGTATTTT,CASSSNSRLAGDADTQYF
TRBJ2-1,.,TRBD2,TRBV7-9,TGTGCCAGCAGCTTAGCGGAGGCGGCGGGAGGGCACAATGAGCAGTTCTTC,CASSLAEAAGGHNEQFF
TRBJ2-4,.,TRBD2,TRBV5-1,TGCGCCAGCAGCTTGACGACGCTAGCGGTAGCCAAAAACATTCAGTACTTC,CASSLTTLAVAKNIQYF
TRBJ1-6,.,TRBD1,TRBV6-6,TGTGCCAGCAGTTACGGGACAGTTGAAAATTCACCCCTCCACTTT,CASSYGTVENSPLHF
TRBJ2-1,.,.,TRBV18,TGTGCCAGCTCACCGGGGGCAGGGAGGGACAATGAGCAGTTCTTC,CASSPGAGRDNEQFF
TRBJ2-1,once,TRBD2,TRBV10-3,TGTGCCATCAGAGAGGCTAGCGGGAGTAGGGAGCAGTTCTTC,CAIREASGSREQFF
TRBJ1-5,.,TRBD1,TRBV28,TGTGCCATACAGGGGAAAAGCCAGCCCCAGCATTTT,CAIQGKSQPQHF
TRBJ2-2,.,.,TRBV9,TGTGCCAGCAGCTCCTCCGGGGAGAGGACCGGGGAGCTGTTTTTT,CASSSSGERTGELFF
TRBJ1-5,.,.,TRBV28,TGTGCCAGCAGTTTAATGGGGGGGAATCAGCCCCAGCATTTT,CASSLMGGNQPQHF
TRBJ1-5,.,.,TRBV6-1,TGTGCCAGCAGTACTCTCGCAAATCAGCCCCAGCATTTT,CASSTLANQPQHF
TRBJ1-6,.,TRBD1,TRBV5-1,TGCGCCAGCAGCCCGACGACAGGGCTGAGCTCCTATAATTCACCCCTCCACTTT,CASSPTTGLSSYNSPLHF
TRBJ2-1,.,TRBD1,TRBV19,TGTGCCAGTAGTTACCGGGACAGGGCGGGTGAGCAGTTCTTC,CASSYRDRAGEQFF
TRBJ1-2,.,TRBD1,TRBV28,TGTGCCAGCAGGGGACAGGATCGCCCACCTTTTAACTATGGCTACACCTTC,CASRGQDRPPFNYGYTF
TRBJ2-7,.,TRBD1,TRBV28,TGTGCCAGCAGTTCACCCGGGACAGGGCGGTACGAGCAGTACTTC,CASSSPGTGRYEQYF
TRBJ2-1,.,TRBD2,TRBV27,TGTGCCAGCAGTTTTTCTAGCGGGAGGGTGGGCAATGAGCAGTTCTTC,CASSFSSGRVGNEQFF
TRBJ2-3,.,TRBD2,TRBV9,TGTGCCAGCAGCGTAGAGGGCGGGTGGGGACTAGCGGGAGAAGATACGCAGTATTTT,CASSVEGGWGLAGEDTQYF
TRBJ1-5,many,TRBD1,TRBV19,TGTGCCAGTAGTATATGGGGACAGGGGAATCAGCCCCAGCATTTT,CASSIWGQGNQPQHF
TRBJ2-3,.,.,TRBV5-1,TGCGCCAGCAGCTTGCGTCGCAGGGGCACAGATACGCAGTATTTT,CASSLRRRGTDTQYF
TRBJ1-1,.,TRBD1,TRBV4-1,TGCGCCAGCAGCCAAAATAGGGCAGGGGGTGACACTGAAGCTTTCTTT,CASSQNRAGGDTEAFF
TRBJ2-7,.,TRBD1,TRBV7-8,TGTGCCAGCAGCCGATCCCCTATAGGGACAGGGGTGGACCCCTACGAGCAGTACTTC,CASSRSPIGTGVDPYEQYF
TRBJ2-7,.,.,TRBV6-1,TGTGCCAGCAGTGGGGGCCGCGAGCAGTACTTC,CASSGGREQYF
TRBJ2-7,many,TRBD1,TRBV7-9,TGTGCCAGCAGCTTAGCGCAGGGACAGGGGAACTACGAGCAGTACTTC,CASSLAQGQGNYEQYF
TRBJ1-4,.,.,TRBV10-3,TGTGCCATCAGTGAGCCAAAAGAAAAACTGTTTTTT,CAISEPKEKLFF
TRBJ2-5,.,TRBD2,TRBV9,TGTGCCAGCAGCGTTAGCGGGGAGGGGGAGACCCAGTACTTC,CASSVSGEGETQYF
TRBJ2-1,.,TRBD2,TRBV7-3,TGTGCCAGCAGCCTGCTAGCGGGCCCTTACAATGAGCAGTTCTTC,CASSLLAGPYNEQFF
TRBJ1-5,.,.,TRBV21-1,TGTGCCAGCAGCAAGAGTTTGGACAGGGGGCGACAGCCCCAGCATTTT,CASSKSLDRGRQPQHF
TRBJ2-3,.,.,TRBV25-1,TGTGCCAGCACCAGGGGGGCGGGCACAGATACGCAGTATTTT,CASTRGAGTDTQYF
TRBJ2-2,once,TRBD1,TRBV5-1,TGCGCCAGCAGCGGGCGGACAGGGGCGGACGGGGAGCTGTTTTTT,CASSGRTGADGELFF
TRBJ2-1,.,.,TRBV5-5,TGTGCCAGCAGCCCCGGACTATCCCATGAGCAGTTCTTC,CASSPGLSHEQFF
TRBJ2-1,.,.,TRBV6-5,TGTGCCAGCAGTTACTCGGGGGGGCGTGCTGAGCAGTTCTTC,CASSYSGGRAEQFF
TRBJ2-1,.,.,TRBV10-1,TGCGCCAGCAGTCCCCTGCGGGGCCTCTACAATGAGCAGTTCTTC,CASSPLRGLYNEQFF
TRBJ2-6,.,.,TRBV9,TGTGCCAGCAGCGTAGACCCGACTAGGTCTGGGGCCAACGTCCTGACTTTC,CASSVDPTRSGANVLTF
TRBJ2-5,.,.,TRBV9,TGTGCCAGCAGCGTAGCCCCACTTTCGCTACAAGAGACCCAGTACTTC,CASSVAPLSLQETQYF
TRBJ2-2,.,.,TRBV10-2,TGCGCCAGCAGTACTAAACTAGTGAACACCGGGGAGCTGTTTTTT,CASSTKLVNTGELFF
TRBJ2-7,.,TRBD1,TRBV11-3,TGTGCCAGCAGCGCACAGGGGGCAGCTTCCGAGCAGTACTTC,CASSAQGAASEQYF
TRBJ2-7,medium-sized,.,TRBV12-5,TGTGCTAGTGGTTCCGGGAATCAGTACTTC,CASGSGNQYF
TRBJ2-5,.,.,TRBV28,TGTGCCAGCAGTTTAACAATGGAAGAGACCCAGTACTTC,CASSLTMEETQYF
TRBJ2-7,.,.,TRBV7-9,TGTGCCAGCAGCTTAGAGGGCGATTGGCGACAGGATGGTCCCCTCGAGCAGTACTTC,CASSLEGDWRQDGPLEQYF
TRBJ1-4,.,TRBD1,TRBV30,TGTGCCTGGAGTCTCGGGACAGTTGGTGGGGAACTGTTTTTT,CAWSLGTVGGELFF
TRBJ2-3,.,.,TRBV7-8,TGTGCCAGCAAACTGCGGGATGGCACAGATACGCAGTATTTT,CASKLRDGTDTQYF
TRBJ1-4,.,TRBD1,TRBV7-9,TGTGCCAGCAGCCTCGATGGGACAGGGCCCGAAAAACTGTTTTTT,CASSLDGTGPEKLFF
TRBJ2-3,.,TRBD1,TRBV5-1,TGCGCCAGCAGCATTGGACAGGGCACAGATACGCAGTATTTT,CASSIGQGTDTQYF
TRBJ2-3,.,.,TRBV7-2,TGTGCCAGCACCAGAGCGGAGACAGGCGCAGATACGCAGTATTTT,CASTRAETGADTQYF
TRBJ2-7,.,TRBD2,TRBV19,TGTGCCAGTAGTCTGACGACTAGCGGGAGGACATCCTACGAGCAGTACTTC,CASSLTTSGRTSYEQYF
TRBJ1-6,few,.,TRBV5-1,TGCGCCAGCAGCTTGGGACAGGTGGAAAGTTCACCCCTCCACTTT,CASSLGQVESSPLHF
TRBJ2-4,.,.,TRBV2,TGTGCCAGCACCGGGAGCAACATTCAGTACTTC,CASTGSNIQYF